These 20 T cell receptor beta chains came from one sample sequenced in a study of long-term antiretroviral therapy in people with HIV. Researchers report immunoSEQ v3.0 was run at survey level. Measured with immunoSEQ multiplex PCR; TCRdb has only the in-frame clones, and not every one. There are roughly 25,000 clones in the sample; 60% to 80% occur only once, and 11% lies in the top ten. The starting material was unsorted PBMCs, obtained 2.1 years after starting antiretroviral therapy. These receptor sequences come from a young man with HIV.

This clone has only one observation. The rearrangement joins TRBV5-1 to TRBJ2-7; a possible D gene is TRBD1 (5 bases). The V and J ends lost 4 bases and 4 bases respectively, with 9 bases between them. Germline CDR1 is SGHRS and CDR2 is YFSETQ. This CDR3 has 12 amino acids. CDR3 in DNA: TGCGCCAGCAGCATAGGGGCATACGAGCAGTACTTC. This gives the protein CASSIGAYEQYF.

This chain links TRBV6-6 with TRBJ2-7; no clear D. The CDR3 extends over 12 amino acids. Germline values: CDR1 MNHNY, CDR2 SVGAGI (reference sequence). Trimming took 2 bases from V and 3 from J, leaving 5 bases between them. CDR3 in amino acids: CASSYGYYEQYF. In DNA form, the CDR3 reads TGTGCCAGCAGTTACGGGTACTACGAGCAGTACTTC.

Written as DNA, the CDR3 is TGTGCCAGTGCGCCTGGGCATAGCGCTAGCTCCTACAATGAGCAGTTCTTC. It is translated as CASAPGHSASSYNEQFF. V and J are TRBV19 and TRBJ2-1, with D perhaps TRBD2 (5 bases). This CDR3 is 17 amino acids long. In germline, CDR1 is LNHDA, CDR2 SQIVND (reference sequence). Deletions cut 8 bases from V and 0 bases from J, with 20 bases between.

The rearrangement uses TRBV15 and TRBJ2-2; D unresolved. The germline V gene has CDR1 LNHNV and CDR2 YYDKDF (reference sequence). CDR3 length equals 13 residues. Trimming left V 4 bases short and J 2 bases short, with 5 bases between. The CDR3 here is CATSTQNTGELFF. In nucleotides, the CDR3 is TGTGCCACCAGCACCCAAAACACCGGGGAGCTGTTTTTT.

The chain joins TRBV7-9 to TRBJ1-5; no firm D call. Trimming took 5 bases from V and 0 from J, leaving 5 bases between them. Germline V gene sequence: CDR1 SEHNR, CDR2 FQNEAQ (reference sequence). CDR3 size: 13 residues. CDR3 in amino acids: CASSRLSNQPQHF. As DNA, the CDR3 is TGTGCCAGCAGCCGACTTAGCAATCAGCCCCAGCATTTT. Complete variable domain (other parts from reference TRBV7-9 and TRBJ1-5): DTGVSQNPRHKITKRGQNVTFRCDPISEHNRLYWYRQTLGQGPEFLTYFQNEAQLEKSRLLSDRFSAERPKGSFSTLEIQRTEQGDSAMYLCASSRLSNQPQHFGDGTRLSIL.

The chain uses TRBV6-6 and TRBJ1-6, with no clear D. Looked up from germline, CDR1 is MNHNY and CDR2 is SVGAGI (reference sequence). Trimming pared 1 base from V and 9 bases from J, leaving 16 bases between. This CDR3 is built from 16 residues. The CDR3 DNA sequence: TGTGCCAGCAGTTACTTTAGATCACAAGAGGGTTCACCCCTCCACTTT. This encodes CASSYFRSQEGSPLHF.

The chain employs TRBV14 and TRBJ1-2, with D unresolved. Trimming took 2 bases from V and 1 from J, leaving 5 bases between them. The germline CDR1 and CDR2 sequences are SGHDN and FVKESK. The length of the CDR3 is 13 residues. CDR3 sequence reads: CASSQIINYGYTF. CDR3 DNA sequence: TGTGCCAGCAGCCAAATAATTAACTATGGCTACACCTTC.

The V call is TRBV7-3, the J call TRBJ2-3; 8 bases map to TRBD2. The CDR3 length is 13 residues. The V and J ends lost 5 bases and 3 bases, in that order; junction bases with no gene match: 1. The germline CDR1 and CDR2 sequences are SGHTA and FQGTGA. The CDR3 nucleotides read TGTGCCAGCAGCCCGGGGGGGACAGATACGCAGTATTTT. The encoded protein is CASSPGGTDTQYF.

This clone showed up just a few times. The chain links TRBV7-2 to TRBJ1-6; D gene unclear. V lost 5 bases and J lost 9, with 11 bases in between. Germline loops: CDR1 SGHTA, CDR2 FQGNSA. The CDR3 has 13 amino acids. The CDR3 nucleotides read TGTGCCAGCAGCCCTCGGACCTCTTCACCCCTCCACTTT. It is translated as CASSPRTSSPLHF.

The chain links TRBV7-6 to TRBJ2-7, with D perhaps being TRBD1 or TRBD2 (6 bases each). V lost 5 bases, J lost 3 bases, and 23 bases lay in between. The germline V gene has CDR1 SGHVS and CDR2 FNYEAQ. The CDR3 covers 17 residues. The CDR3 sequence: CASSPGRPGGGRYEQYF. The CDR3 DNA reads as TGTGCCAGCAGCCCAGGACGGCCCGGGGGCGGGCGCTACGAGCAGTACTTC.

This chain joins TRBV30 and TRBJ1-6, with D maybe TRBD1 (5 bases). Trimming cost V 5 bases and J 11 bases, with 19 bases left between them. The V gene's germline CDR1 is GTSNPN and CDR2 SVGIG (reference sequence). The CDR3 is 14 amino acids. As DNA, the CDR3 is TGTGCCTGGGCCCTAGCGGGGCCTAGAGCACCCCTCCACTTT. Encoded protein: CAWALAGPRAPLHF.

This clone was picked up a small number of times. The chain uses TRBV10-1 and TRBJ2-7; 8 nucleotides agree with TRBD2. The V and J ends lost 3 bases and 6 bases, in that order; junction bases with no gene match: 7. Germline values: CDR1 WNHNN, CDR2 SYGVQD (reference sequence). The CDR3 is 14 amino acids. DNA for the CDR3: TGCGCCAGCAGTGAAAGCGGGAGTGGAGGCGAGCAGTACTTC. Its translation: CASSESGSGGEQYF.

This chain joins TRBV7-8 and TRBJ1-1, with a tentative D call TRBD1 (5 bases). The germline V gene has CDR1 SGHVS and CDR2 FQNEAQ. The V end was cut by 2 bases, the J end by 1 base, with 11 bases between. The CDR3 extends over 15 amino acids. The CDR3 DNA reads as TGTGCCAGCAGCTTAAGTCCAACAGGGAACACTGAAGCTTTCTTT. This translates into CASSLSPTGNTEAFF.

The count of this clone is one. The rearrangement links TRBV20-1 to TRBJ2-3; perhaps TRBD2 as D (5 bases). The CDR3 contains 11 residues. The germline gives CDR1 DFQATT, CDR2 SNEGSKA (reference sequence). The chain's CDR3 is CSPGGSGTQYF. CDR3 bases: TGCAGCCCTGGTGGCTCGGGGACGCAGTATTTT.

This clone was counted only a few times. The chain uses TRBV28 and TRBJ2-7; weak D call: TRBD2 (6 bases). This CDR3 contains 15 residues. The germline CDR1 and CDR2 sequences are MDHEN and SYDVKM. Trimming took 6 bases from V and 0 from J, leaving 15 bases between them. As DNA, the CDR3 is TGTGCCAGCAGGGGAACTAGCCACTACTCCTACGAGCAGTACTTC. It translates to CASRGTSHYSYEQYF.

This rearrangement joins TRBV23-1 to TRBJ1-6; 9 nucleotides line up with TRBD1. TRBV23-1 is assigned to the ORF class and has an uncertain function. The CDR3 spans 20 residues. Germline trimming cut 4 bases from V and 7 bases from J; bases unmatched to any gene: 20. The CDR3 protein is CASSRLRRDRAFRGNSPLHF. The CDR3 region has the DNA TGCGCCAGCAGTCGCCTTCGCCGGGACAGGGCCTTCCGAGGCAATTCACCCCTCCACTTT.

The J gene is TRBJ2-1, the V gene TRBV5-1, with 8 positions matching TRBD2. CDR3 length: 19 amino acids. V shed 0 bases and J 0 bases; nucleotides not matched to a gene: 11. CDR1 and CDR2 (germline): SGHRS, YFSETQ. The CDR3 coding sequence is TGCGCCAGCAGCTTGGGGGTTAGCGGGACAAAGCTCTCCTACAATGAGCAGTTCTTC. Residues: CASSLGVSGTKLSYNEQFF. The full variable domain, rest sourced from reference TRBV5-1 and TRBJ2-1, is KAGVTQTPRYLIKTRGQQVTLSCSPISGHRSVSWYQQTPGQGLQFLFEYFSETQRNKGNFPGRFSGRQFSNSRSEMNVSTLELGDSALYLCASSLGVSGTKLSYNEQFFGPGTRLTVL.

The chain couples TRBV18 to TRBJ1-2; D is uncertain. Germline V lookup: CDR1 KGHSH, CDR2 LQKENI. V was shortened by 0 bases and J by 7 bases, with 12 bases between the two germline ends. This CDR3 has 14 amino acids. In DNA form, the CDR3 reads TGTGCCAGCTCACCACCGGGAGCAGTTGGTGGCTACACCTTC. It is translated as CASSPPGAVGGYTF.

The CDR3 is CASRGAGQGGTEAFF. The CDR3 nucleotides read TGTGCCAGCAGGGGGGCCGGACAGGGAGGCACTGAAGCTTTCTTT. V is TRBV5-6 and J is TRBJ1-1; 8 bases are a match to TRBD1. Losses at the gene ends were 5 bases for V and 4 bases for J; bases not matched to a gene: 10. The CDR3 is 15 amino acids. Germline CDR1 SGHDT, CDR2 YYEEEE.

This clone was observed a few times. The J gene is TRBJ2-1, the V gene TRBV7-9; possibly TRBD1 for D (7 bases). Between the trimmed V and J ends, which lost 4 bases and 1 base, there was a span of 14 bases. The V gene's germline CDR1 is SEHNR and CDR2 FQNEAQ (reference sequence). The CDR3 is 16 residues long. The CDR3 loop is CASSSQGGKSYNEQFF. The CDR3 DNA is TGTGCCAGCAGCTCCCAGGGGGGAAAATCCTACAATGAGCAGTTCTTC.